The 15 T cell receptor beta chains below were found in one sample sequenced in a study of T cells after yellow fever vaccination (dated by TCRdb to between 2017 and 2020). Library creation used 5' RACE. Reads for this sample came from an Illumina NovaSeq 6000. TCRdb applied fastp at Q25 and MiXCR to the public reads, then kept only in-frame beta chains. Entries that share a CDR3 protein sequence are merged under the most common genes and DNA. This sample has about 210,000 distinct CDR3 sequences in its table, and more than 3% of those were observed once. The biggest ten clones account for around 3.3% of the sample. What the treatment or condition label conveys for this sample: live attenuated yellow fever vaccine strain. Material: CD4+ T cells sorted from PBMCs, obtained 10 days after the yellow fever booster vaccination. The origin of the receptors is a man younger than 35 who received the YFV17D yellow fever vaccine.

At least ten counts were recorded for this clonotype. The chain joins TRBV28 to TRBJ1-1; D is uncertain. Germline CDR1 MDHEN, CDR2 SYDVKM. V lost 5 bases and J 8 bases, leaving 12 bases between the germline ends. The CDR3 has 12 amino acids. The CDR3 region is CASSPSRGEAFF. The CDR3 DNA follows: TGTGCCAGCAGTCCTTCCCGAGGGGAAGCTTTCTTT.

In its sample, this clonotype was seen a few times. The chain joins TRBV7-3 to TRBJ1-5; weak D call: TRBD1 (5 bases). The germline gives CDR1 SGHTA, CDR2 FQGTGA. The CDR3 has 18 residues. V was shortened by 1 base and J by 7 bases, with 23 bases between the two germline ends. DNA for the CDR3: TGTGCCAGCAGCTTAAATTATGGGGTTGGCAGGGAGGGCCAGCCCCAGCATTTT. It translates to CASSLNYGVGREGQPQHF.

This clonotype was recorded many times. The V and J genes are TRBV10-3 and TRBJ2-1; 11 nucleotides match TRBD1. Unmatched junction bases numbered 3, after V lost 6 bases and J lost 8 bases. Germline V gives CDR1 ENHRY, CDR2 SYGVKD. There are 13 residues in the CDR3. The CDR3 region is CAIRRTGGDEQFF. Here the CDR3 DNA reads TGTGCCATCAGGAGGACAGGGGGCGATGAGCAGTTCTTC.

As DNA, the CDR3 is TGTGCCAGTAACGGGGACAGGGGTGGCCAGCCCCAGCATTTT. Translated: CASNGDRGGQPQHF. The rearrangement links TRBV19 to TRBJ1-5, with 10 bases lining up with TRBD1. After removal of 7 bases from V and 7 bases from J, the junction contained 7 bases not matched to a gene. This CDR3 contains 14 residues. Germline V gives CDR1 LNHDA, CDR2 SQIVND (reference sequence).

This clonotype was observed a handful of times. The rearrangement uses TRBV5-1 and TRBJ1-4; no clear D. CDR1 and CDR2 (germline): SGHRS, YFSETQ. The CDR3 loop spans 16 amino acids. V lost 0 bases, J lost 3 bases, and 12 bases lay in between. CDR3 loop: CASSLGVVAANEKLFF. CDR3 DNA: TGCGCCAGCAGCTTGGGGGTTGTCGCGGCTAATGAAAAACTGTTTTTT.

This chain joins TRBV20-1 and TRBJ1-4; no firm D call. CDR3 length equals 16 residues. Germline V gene sequence: CDR1 DFQATT, CDR2 SNEGSKA (reference sequence). V was clipped by 4 bases and J by 0 bases, with 15 bases between them. The CDR3 DNA reads TGCAGTGCTAACGGCTTTGGCGTAGCAACTAATGAAAAACTGTTTTTT. Translation gives CSANGFGVATNEKLFF.

This clonotype was observed many times. The rearrangement uses TRBV5-1 and TRBJ2-5; the D is unclear. The CDR3 loop spans 13 amino acids. With 0 bases removed from V and 5 bases from J, the gap between germline ends came to 8 bases. Germline CDR1 reads SGHRS; CDR2 reads YFSETQ. This CDR3 reads CASSLERWETQYF. The DNA for the CDR3 is TGCGCCAGCAGCTTGGAGAGGTGGGAGACCCAGTACTTC.

The gene calls are TRBV6-5 and TRBJ2-7, with D hard to call. Between the trimmed V and J ends, which lost 0 bases and 3 bases, there was a span of 12 bases. CDR3 length: 15 residues. CDR1 and CDR2 (germline): MNHEY, SVGAGI. CDR3 nucleotide sequence: TGTGCCAGCAGTTACTCCGTTGGGATCTACTACGAGCAGTACTTC. This translates into CASSYSVGIYYEQYF.

This clonotype was picked up a small number of times. This chain uses TRBV20-1 with TRBJ1-5, with unresolved D. The CDR3 runs to 13 residues. V was shortened by 2 bases and J by 2 bases, with 7 bases between the two germline ends. CDR1 and CDR2 (germline): DFQATT, SNEGSKA (reference sequence). CDR3 residues: CSARYGGNQPQHF. The CDR3 DNA reads as TGCAGTGCTAGATACGGTGGCAATCAGCCCCAGCATTTT.

The table lists this clonotype with a few counts. The chain couples TRBV4-2 to TRBJ2-5; weak D call: TRBD2 (6 bases). Germline-derived CDR1 and CDR2 are LGHNA and YNFKEQ. The CDR3 sequence is 15 residues long. Between the trimmed V and J ends, which lost 1 base and 3 bases, there was a span of 12 bases. CDR3 DNA sequence: TGTGCCAGCAGCCAAGGTGGGAGACTAGAAGAGACCCAGTACTTC. This encodes CASSQGGRLEETQYF.

This clonotype was counted a few times. The CDR3 sequence is CASKGALGTDTQYF. The CDR3 nucleotides are TGTGCCAGCAAGGGGGCACTGGGCACAGATACGCAGTATTTT. The V and J genes are TRBV27 and TRBJ2-3; 7 nucleotides align to TRBD1. CDR3 size: 14 residues. With V trimmed by 7 bases and J by 1 base, 5 bases remained unmatched. In germline, CDR1 is MNHEY, CDR2 SMNVEV (reference sequence).

This clonotype was picked up a small number of times. The chain uses TRBV20-1 and TRBJ1-5; D is undetermined. The germline V gene encodes CDR1 DFQATT and CDR2 SNEGSKA (reference sequence). This CDR3 contains 12 residues. Trimming took 3 bases from V and 4 from J, leaving 7 bases between them. The CDR3 bases are TGCAGTGCTAGCACCGTGAATCAGCCCCAGCATTTT. Protein sequence: CSASTVNQPQHF.

This clonotype has only a few counts. CDR3 DNA sequence: TGTGCCAGCAGCAAGGGGACAAGTTTTACCTACGAGCAGTACTTC. This encodes CASSKGTSFTYEQYF. The J gene is TRBJ2-7, the V gene TRBV7-9; TRBD1 is a possible D gene (6 bases). There are 15 residues in the CDR3. Germline CDR1 reads SEHNR; CDR2 reads FQNEAQ (reference sequence). V was cut by 5 bases and J by 2 bases, with 16 bases left in between.

This clonotype appeared a few times. J is TRBJ2-2 and V is TRBV5-6; 8 nucleotides match TRBD1. Germline V gene data show CDR1 as SGHDT and CDR2 as YYEEEE. V dropped 3 bases and J dropped 0; count of bases not matched to a gene: 13. There are 19 residues in the CDR3. Here the CDR3 reads CASSSRSGGGESNTGELFF. The CDR3 DNA follows: TGTGCCAGCAGCTCACGTTCAGGGGGCGGTGAATCGAACACCGGGGAGCTGTTTTTT.

This clonotype was found many times. This chain links TRBV20-1 with TRBJ1-1; D call uncertain. Germline-derived CDR1 and CDR2 are DFQATT and SNEGSKA (reference sequence). The germline V and J ends were trimmed by 1 base and 7 bases, with 16 bases remaining between them. The CDR3 contains 14 residues. The CDR3 loop is CSARGGGLEGEAFF. The CDR3 DNA sequence: TGCAGTGCTAGAGGCGGAGGGCTGGAGGGTGAAGCTTTCTTT.